The 13 T cell receptor beta chains presented below share a single source sample, sequenced in a study of tumor-infiltrating lymphocytes in primary liver carcinoma. For blood RNA, unsorted whole blood served as the source, and germline DNA was extracted too. Researchers generated TCR beta cDNA from about 450 ng of total RNA, relying on a constant-region primer. Slightly modified ARM-PCR served as the procedure for the TCR beta libraries. These libraries came from three rounds of nested multiplex PCR. In the first two PCR rounds, TRBV1-TRBV30 forward primers were paired with a C-beta reverse primer, and each round lasted about 9 cycles. TCRdb reprocessed the multiplex PCR reads via MiXCR and lists one record per CDR3 protein. The sample includes around 330,000 distinct CDR3 sequences, about 50% seen only once; the top ten take about a sixth. Sequenced input: peripheral blood. Receptor source: a woman aged 25 to 39 with primary liver carcinoma and hepatitis B virus infection.

This chain joins TRBV28 and TRBJ2-3, with D possibly TRBD2 on 6 matching bases. The CDR3 spans 16 residues. Germline CDR1 and CDR2: MDHEN and SYDVKM. V gave up 5 bases and J gave up 4 bases, with 19 bases separating them. The CDR3 coding sequence is TGTGCCAGCAGTACCCGGACTAACGGGAGCTCAGATACGCAGTATTTT. Its translation: CASSTRTNGSSDTQYF.

In the case of this clonotype: This CDR3 is missing its conserved last phenylalanine or tryptophan, likely due to a read error. This rearrangement joins TRBV4-1 to TRBJ2-1, with unresolved D. V was pared by 2 bases and J by 0 bases, with 17 bases between. Germline assignment: CDR1 MGHRA and CDR2 YSYEKL. The CDR3 totals 18 residues. CDR3 in DNA: TGCGCCAGCAGCCAACTTCCTCCTGAGTGGGACTCCTACAATGAGCAGTTCTAC. Amino acid sequence: CASSQLPPEWDSYNEQFY.

Regarding this clonotype: A junction end diverges from the germline sequence, so it may reflect a read error. This chain links TRBV6-2 or TRBV6-3 with TRBJ2-7; D is unresolved. The germline gives CDR1 MNHEY, CDR2 SVGEGT. This CDR3 has 14 amino acids. CDR3 coding DNA: TGTGTCAGCAGTTTGCAGGAGAATCCCTACGAGGAGTACTTC. Its protein product is CVSSLQENPYEEYF.

About this clonotype: A much larger clone lies a single base off, so this may be a read error. CDR3 DNA sequence: TGCAACGTTCGAGGGACTAGCGCCTCCTACGAGCAGTACTTC. It is translated as CNVRGTSASYEQYF. The genes are TRBV29-1 and TRBJ2-7; 10 positions match TRBD2. Germline CDR1 SQVTM, CDR2 ANQGSEA. This CDR3 is built from 14 residues.

A word on this clonotype: One end of the junction fails to match germline, which may point to a read error. The V call is TRBV11-2, the J call TRBJ2-7; 7 bases fit TRBD2. This CDR3 is 15 amino acids long. Germline CDR1 SGHAT, CDR2 FQNNGV. The CDR3 DNA reads as TGTGCCAGGAGCTTCCCCCGCGGACTAGCCTACGAGCAGTACTTC. Protein sequence: CARSFPRGLAYEQYF.

V is TRBV4-1 and J is TRBJ2-7; no clear D. The CDR3 length is 13 residues. Germline V CDR1 and CDR2: MGHRA, YSYEKL. With 0 bases removed from V and 5 bases from J, the gap between germline ends came to 8 bases. For the CDR3, the DNA is TGCGCCAGCAGCCAAGATCCCAAGAACGAGCAGTACTTC. Translating gives CASSQDPKNEQYF.

This clonotype has at least ten counts. The rearrangement joins TRBV6-1 to TRBJ2-5; D is unresolved. V lost 2 bases and J lost 5, with 6 bases in between. The germline V gene has CDR1 MNHNS and CDR2 SASEGT. This CDR3 has 12 amino acids. The CDR3 region has the DNA TGTGCCAGCAGTGAAAATTGGGAGACCCAGTACTTC. Encoded protein: CASSENWETQYF.

The chain combines TRBV6-1 with TRBJ1-2; 9 positions agree with TRBD1. The CDR3 runs 16 residues. The trim removed 6 bases at V and 7 bases at J, leaving 15 bases unmatched. CDR1 MNHNS and CDR2 SASEGT come from the germline V gene. The CDR3 reads CASRLLGQGQEGGYTF. CDR3 coding DNA: TGTGCCAGCAGGCTACTTGGACAGGGGCAGGAAGGTGGCTACACCTTC.

This clonotype has more than one count but fewer than ten. The V and J genes are TRBV29-1 and TRBJ2-7; no clear D gene. This CDR3 has 13 amino acids. Germline values: CDR1 SQVTM, CDR2 ANQGSEA. Trimming pared 5 bases from V and 3 bases from J, leaving 14 bases between. CDR3 sequence (DNA): TGCAGCGTTATCACACCGAAGGTCTACGAGCAGTACTTC. Translated, it gives CSVITPKVYEQYF.

Concerning this clonotype: The junction departs from the called germline gene at one end, perhaps through a read error. J is TRBJ2-1 and V is TRBV5-5, with 9 bases matching TRBD2. This CDR3 has 18 residues. The germline CDR1 and CDR2 sequences are SGHKS and YYEKEE (reference sequence). CDR3 coding DNA: TGTGCCAGCAGCTTTCGCGGCTCTAGCGGGGCCAACTACTATGAGCAGTTCTTC. Its protein is CASSFRGSSGANYYEQFF.

The rearrangement links TRBV10-2 to TRBJ2-1; 7 bases line up with TRBD1. CDR1 and CDR2 from the germline V gene are WSHSY and SAAADI. The CDR3 contains 13 residues. The V and J ends lost 8 bases and 8 bases, in that order; junction bases with no gene match: 9. The CDR3 bases are TGCGCCAGCGAGCTGGGACAGAACTATGAGCAGTTCTTC. This sequence encodes CASELGQNYEQFF.

This clonotype was detected only a few times. The rearrangement joins TRBV6-2 or TRBV6-3 to TRBJ2-2; D is uncertain. Trimming removed 0 bases from V and 6 bases from J, with 5 bases in between. The germline V gene encodes CDR1 MNHEY and CDR2 SVGEGT. CDR3 length equals 13 residues. The CDR3 sequence is CASSYSSPGELFF. CDR3 nucleotides: TGTGCCAGCAGTTACTCTAGCCCCGGGGAGCTGTTTTTT.

Worth noting for this clonotype: A much more abundant neighbour one base away suggests this may be a read error. The CDR3 does not end in the conserved phenylalanine or tryptophan, so this is likely a read error. The V call is TRBV29-1, the J call TRBJ2-1, with no clear D. The J call may be wrong; the DNA end is better matched by TRBJ2-7. CDR3 length: 11 residues. Per germline, CDR1 SQVTM and CDR2 ANQGSEA. In nucleotides, the CDR3 is TGCAGCGTCGTAGGGCACCACGAGCAGTACCTC. Protein: CSVVGHHEQYL.